This T cell receptor (beta chain) derives from a study of blood T cells in healthy people across ages. Study-level findings and limits: Long-lived donors had more naive CD4+ cells and higher diversity than aged donors. CMV status of donors was not determined, possibly confounding expanded clonotype changes.

A second PCR of about 7 to 12 cycles used a sample-barcoded 5' primer and a J-beta primer mix. TCRdb redid the calling of the 5' RACE reads with MiXCR, one entry per CDR3 protein. Of 1.5 million to 2 million distinct CDR3 sequences detected, 39% appear once; the ten largest clones hold 20% to 25%. Worth noting for this clonotype: Its antigen is not identified.

Germline lookup yields CDR1 SGHRS and CDR2 YFSETQ. CDR3 size: 16 residues. V was trimmed by 4 bases and J by 0 bases, leaving 16 bases between them. V usage is TRBV5-1 and J usage is TRBJ1-1, with a weak D call TRBD1 (5 bases). The material sequenced was blood. The receptor was derived from a human donor in good health. CDR3 in amino acids: CASSPGPLRLNTEAFF. DNA of the CDR3: TGCGCCAGCAGCCCGGGACCCTTGCGACTGAACACTGAAGCTTTCTTT.